Listed below are T cell receptor beta chains from one sample, sequenced in a study of post-analysis software for immune sequencing data. Each CDR3 protein is one row after TCRdb ran MiXCR on the PCR reads. The sample yields roughly 870,000 distinct CDR3 sequences, 53% seen once. The sample taken for sequencing was blood. The origin of the receptors is a girl between 5 and 17 years old with multiple sclerosis. CDR3s include the opening cysteine and the closing phenylalanine or tryptophan. D genes are given only for firm matches. Not every row has a clone size; where given, it reads once, few, many or a size class.

V,D,J,size,CDR3,DNA
TRBV7-2,TRBD2,TRBJ2-4,NA,CASSLAREAKNIQYF,TGTGCCAGCAGCTTAGCGCGGGAGGCCAAAAACATTCAGTACTTC
TRBV29-1,NA,TRBJ2-3,NA,CSVTGSADTQYF,TGCAGCGTTACAGGGTCCGCAGATACGCAGTATTTT
TRBV6-5,TRBD1,TRBJ1-6,NA,CASSPRGNNSPLHF,TGTGCCAGCAGCCCCAGGGGGAATAATTCACCCCTCCACTTT
TRBV29-1,NA,TRBJ2-1,few,CSVEIPGSYNEQFF,TGCAGCGTTGAAATCCCGGGCTCCTACAATGAGCAGTTCTTC
TRBV20-1,NA,TRBJ2-7,NA,CSARAPGDTKASYEQYF,TGCAGTGCTAGAGCCCCCGGGGACACAAAAGCCAGCTACGAGCAGTACTTC
TRBV6-5,NA,TRBJ2-5,few,CASSYYGKTQYF,TGTGCCAGCAGTTACTACGGGAAGACCCAGTACTTC
TRBV7-8,NA,TRBJ2-1,NA,CASSDNSYNEQFF,TGTGCCAGCAGCGACAACTCCTACAATGAGCAGTTCTTC
TRBV12-5,NA,TRBJ1-2,NA,CASAPPALDGYTF,TGTGCTAGTGCCCCTCCCGCGCTTGATGGCTACACCTTC
TRBV12-3/TRBV12-4,TRBD1,TRBJ1-5,NA,CASRGGQGNQPQHF,TGTGCCAGCAGGGGGGGACAGGGTAATCAGCCCCAGCATTTT
TRBV9,TRBD1,TRBJ2-6,NA,CASSASGGSSYGANVLTF,TGTGCCAGCAGCGCTTCAGGGGGCTCCTCCTATGGGGCCAACGTCCTGACTTTC
TRBV27,TRBD2,TRBJ2-7,NA,CASSLSPGTRVYEQYF,TGTGCCAGCAGTTTAAGCCCCGGGACTAGGGTGTACGAGCAGTACTTC
TRBV7-8,TRBD2,TRBJ2-7,NA,CASSLGVAGGSGSYEQYF,TGTGCCAGCAGCTTAGGAGTAGCGGGGGGATCAGGGTCCTACGAGCAGTACTTC
TRBV29-1,NA,TRBJ2-5,few,CSVELSGETQYF,TGCAGCGTTGAACTTTCTGGGGAGACCCAGTACTTC
TRBV4-1,NA,TRBJ2-4,NA,CASSQDSDSEGRLAKNIQYF,TGCGCCAGCAGCCAAGATAGTGATTCGGAAGGCCGTCTAGCCAAAAACATTCAGTACTTC